This T cell receptor (beta chain) was recovered during a study of neurological immune-mediated disorders. General observations from the study: Private repertoires in all groups were suggested by the absence of shared CDR3 amino acid sequences among expanded clones across subjects.

Time point meaning: longitudinal time-point 3. V dropped 6 bases and J dropped 4 bases, with 16 bases sitting between them. The germline gives CDR1 DFQATT, CDR2 SNEGSKA (reference sequence). CDR3 length: 13 amino acids. Each CDR3 protein is one row after TCRdb ran MiXCR on the 5' RACE reads. The sample has 93,000 or so distinct CDR3 sequences; 11% are singletons. This clonotype came up many times. Its antigen is not identified. The sequence came from a female donor with HTLV-1-associated myelopathy (HAM/TSP). Material for sequencing was PBMCs. The J gene is TRBJ2-7, the V gene TRBV20-1; no clear D gene. The CDR3 DNA sequence: TGCAGTGCCGGAGACACAACCCTATACGAGCAGTACTTC. Amino acids: CSAGDTTLYEQYF.